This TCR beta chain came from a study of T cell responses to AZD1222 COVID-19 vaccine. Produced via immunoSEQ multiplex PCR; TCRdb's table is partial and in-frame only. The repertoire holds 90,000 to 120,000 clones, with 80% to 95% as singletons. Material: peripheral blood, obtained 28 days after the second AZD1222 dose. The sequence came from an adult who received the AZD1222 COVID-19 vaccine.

The chain's CDR3 is CASSLAGSSYEQYF. DNA of the CDR3: TGTGCCAGCAGCTTAGCGGGCAGCTCCTACGAGCAGTACTTC. The V call is TRBV7-8, the J call TRBJ2-7, with D uncertain. CDR3 length: 14 amino acids. Trimming pared 0 bases from V and 0 bases from J, leaving 6 bases between. Germline CDR1 and CDR2: SGHVS and FQNEAQ.